The 13 T cell receptor beta chains in this list originate from one sample, sequenced in a study of CD8+CD57+ T cells in acquired aplastic anemia. CD8+CD57+ cell expansion, shown by flow cytometry, had occurred in the patients selected for sequencing. Template material for TCR beta VDJ and CDR3 profiling consisted of genomic DNA. TCRdb re-called the reads with MiXCR, one entry per CDR3 protein. The sample records under 200,000 distinct CDR3 sequences, about 48% being singletons. Specimen: sorted CD4+, CD8+, or CD8+CD57+ T cells (not recorded which) from PBMCs. These receptors originate from a human donor with aplastic anemia.

Turning to this clonotype: A much larger clone differs from this one at a single base, so this may be a read error. The chain employs TRBV12-3 or TRBV12-4 and TRBJ1-2; D is uncertain. Trimming shortened V by 5 bases and J by 6 bases, and 13 bases separated the two germline ends. CDR3 length: 13 residues. The CDR3 nucleotides read TGTGCCAGCAGTCTCCATCCGCCTAATGGCTACACCTTC. This codes for CASSLHPPNGYTF.

CDR3 in amino acids: CASSLGFNEQFF. CDR3 DNA: TGTGCCAGCAGCTTAGGCTTCAATGAGCAGTTCTTC. The chain recombines TRBV7-2 with TRBJ2-1; D call uncertain. V lost 1 base and J lost 6, with 4 bases in between. CDR1 is SGHTA and CDR2 is FQGNSA in the germline V gene. The CDR3 contains 12 residues.

This clonotype has just one count. V usage is TRBV24-1 and J usage is TRBJ2-2; the D is unclear. CDR1 and CDR2 (germline): KGHDR, SFDVKD. V dropped 2 bases and J dropped 6 bases, with 18 bases sitting between them. The CDR3 has 17 residues. CDR3 DNA: TGTGCCACCAGTGATTCCCTCGCCATCTTGTATCCCGGGGAGCTGTTTTTT. Protein: CATSDSLAILYPGELFF.

The chain recombines TRBV9 with TRBJ1-2, with 7 bases lining up with TRBD1. The ends lost 6 bases at V and 4 bases at J; junction bases unmatched: 3. Germline V gene lookup returns CDR1 SGDLS and CDR2 YYNGEE. CDR3 length: 12 amino acids. CDR3 sequence: CASTRDSYGYTF. For the CDR3, the DNA is TGTGCCAGCACCCGGGACAGCTATGGCTACACCTTC.

This clonotype has just a few counts. The CDR3 region has the DNA TGTGCCAGCAGTTACGGGACAGGGGGCTTTGAGCAGTTCTTC. Translation gives CASSYGTGGFEQFF. This chain uses TRBV27 with TRBJ2-1; 12 bases align to TRBD1. V lost 4 bases, J lost 9 bases, and 4 bases stayed unmatched. Looked up from germline, CDR1 is MNHEY and CDR2 is SMNVEV (reference sequence). The CDR3 has 14 amino acids.

This clonotype was detected many times. The rearrangement links TRBV19 to TRBJ1-6; the D is unclear. Germline CDR1 and CDR2: LNHDA and SQIVND (reference sequence). Trimming shortened V by 3 bases and J by 7 bases, and 10 bases separated the two germline ends. There are 14 residues in the CDR3. Written as DNA, the CDR3 is TGTGCCAGTAGTATTGTGTATGGAAATTCACCCCTCCACTTT. Translating gives CASSIVYGNSPLHF.

The chain links TRBV15 to TRBJ2-7, with TRBD2 matching 8 bases. The CDR3 has 16 residues. Germline V gives CDR1 LNHNV, CDR2 YYDKDF (reference sequence). Losses at the gene ends were 1 base for V and 2 bases for J; bases not matched to a gene: 7. CDR3 amino acids: CATSRGAGGDPYEQYF. The DNA of the CDR3 is TGTGCCACCAGCAGAGGGGCGGGGGGAGACCCCTACGAGCAGTACTTC.

This clonotype was counted ten times or more. This chain connects TRBV9 to TRBJ2-7; D gene uncertain. Trimming stripped 4 bases from V and 0 bases from J, with 17 bases between. CDR1 is SGDLS, CDR2 YYNGEE, per germline. CDR3 length: 16 amino acids. The CDR3 sequence: CASSSRGVRRSYEQYF. CDR3 bases: TGTGCCAGCAGCTCCCGTGGGGTTCGGCGCTCCTACGAGCAGTACTTC.

Many counts were recorded for this clonotype. The chain combines TRBV5-4 with TRBJ1-2, with D possibly TRBD1 on 6 matching bases. The CDR3 is 17 amino acids. Trimming pared 2 bases from V and 8 bases from J, leaving 25 bases between. From germline, CDR1 is SGHNT and CDR2 YYREEE (reference sequence). CDR3 region: CASSFIQVSGASEGYTF. CDR3 in DNA: TGTGCCAGCAGCTTTATACAAGTATCGGGGGCGTCGGAAGGCTACACCTTC.

This sequence joins TRBV19 and TRBJ1-2; TRBD1 matches 10 bases. In germline, CDR1 is LNHDA, CDR2 SQIVND (reference sequence). The CDR3 extends over 14 amino acids. V shed 5 bases, J shed 5 bases, and the junction held 5 bases outside the gene matches. This CDR3 reads CASSSDRGSYGYTF. CDR3 in DNA: TGTGCCAGTAGTTCGGACAGGGGGTCTTATGGCTACACCTTC.

The J gene is TRBJ1-2, the V gene TRBV29-1; 8 positions match TRBD1. Trimming at V came to 7 bases and at J to 0 bases, leaving 10 bases not matched to a gene. The CDR3 consists of 15 residues. Germline loops: CDR1 SQVTM, CDR2 ANQGSEA. CDR3 loop: CSATGGGGPNYGYTF. The CDR3 bases are TGCAGCGCTACAGGGGGAGGTGGGCCTAACTATGGCTACACCTTC.

The chain employs TRBV5-5 and TRBJ1-5; 10 bases are shared with TRBD1. CDR1 and CDR2 from the germline V gene are SGHKS and YYEKEE (reference sequence). V lost 0 bases and J lost 2; bases outside the gene matches: 2. The length of the CDR3 is 16 residues. The DNA for the CDR3 is TGTGCCAGCAGCTTGGCCGGGACAGGGGGCAATCAGCCCCAGCATTTT. This gives the protein CASSLAGTGGNQPQHF.

The genes are TRBV5-1 and TRBJ2-2; 7 bases match TRBD1. There are 16 residues in the CDR3. Trimming at V came to 1 base and at J to 0 bases, leaving 3 bases not matched to a gene. CDR1 and CDR2 from the germline V gene are SGHRS and YFSETQ. Written as DNA, the CDR3 is TGCGCCAGCAGCTTGACAGGGGATCCGAACACCGGGGAGCTGTTTTTT. Translating it yields CASSLTGDPNTGELFF.